One sample yielded the 11 T cell receptor beta chains listed below, sequenced in a study of patients and donors after allogeneic stem cell transplantation. TCRdb re-called the RT-PCR reads through MiXCR, storing one row per CDR3 protein. The data contain 150,000 to 200,000 distinct CDR3 sequences, more than 35% of them seen just once; the ten biggest clones take up around 35%. Sequencing input: blood, either unsorted or a sorted T cell fraction (not recorded which). The origin of the receptors is a human donor who was either an allogeneic HSCT recipient or a stem cell or donor lymphocyte infusion donor (not recorded which). It is not recorded whose cells these are; they may come from a transplant donor.

The table lists this clonotype with a few counts. V is TRBV6-5 and J is TRBJ1-5, with TRBD1 identical over 11 bases. The CDR3 spans 15 residues. V was clipped by 7 bases and J by 7 bases; unmatched bases: 9. Germline CDR1 and CDR2: MNHEY and SVGAGI. CDR3 in DNA: TGTGCCAGCAACGTCGGACAGGGGGCAAGGCAGCCCCAGCATTTT. Protein product: CASNVGQGARQPQHF.

This clonotype came up once. The J gene is TRBJ2-2, the V gene TRBV7-9; D gene unclear. The CDR3 length is 17 residues. Germline lookup yields CDR1 SEHNR and CDR2 FQNEAQ (reference sequence). V shed 5 bases and J shed 4 bases, with 20 bases lying between them. CDR3: CASSPLPPEYSTGELFF. CDR3 nucleotide sequence: TGTGCCAGCAGCCCTTTACCCCCGGAATACAGCACCGGGGAGCTGTTTTTT.

This clonotype was observed a few times. The chain links TRBV5-6 to TRBJ1-1; D not certain. This CDR3 contains 13 residues. Trimming cost V 0 bases and J 7 bases, with 10 bases left between them. Looked up from germline, CDR1 is SGHDT and CDR2 is YYEEEE. The CDR3 sequence is CASSLGGGFEAFF. The CDR3, as DNA: TGTGCCAGCAGCTTGGGTGGCGGTTTTGAAGCTTTCTTT.

The chain carries TRBV12-3 or TRBV12-4 and TRBJ2-2, with D unclear. V was pared by 4 bases and J by 8 bases, with 17 bases between. The CDR3 totals 15 residues. CDR3 region: CASSSLQGYPGELFF. Written as DNA, the CDR3 is TGTGCCAGCAGTTCCCTCCAAGGGTATCCGGGGGAGCTGTTTTTT.

A few counts support this clonotype. The chain recombines TRBV28 with TRBJ2-2; no reliable D call. In germline, CDR1 is MDHEN, CDR2 SYDVKM. This CDR3 contains 15 residues. Trimming cost V 2 bases and J 4 bases, with 11 bases left between them. CDR3 residues: CASSLSKLFTGELFF. The CDR3 DNA reads TGTGCCAGCAGTTTAAGTAAACTCTTCACCGGGGAGCTGTTTTTT.

The V gene is TRBV28, the J gene TRBJ2-7, with 7 bases that match TRBD1. The CDR3 has 17 amino acids. CDR1 and CDR2 from the germline V gene are MDHEN and SYDVKM. Trimming removed 1 base from V and 1 base from J; junction bases left unmatched: 10. The CDR3 DNA is TGTGCCAGCAGTTTATCCCCTGGGACAGCAAGGTCCTACGAGCAGTACTTC. Residues: CASSLSPGTARSYEQYF. Drawing the rest from reference TRBV28 and TRBJ2-7, the complete variable domain is DVKVTQSSRYLVKRTGEKVFLECVQDMDHENMFWYRQDPGLGLRLIYFSYDVKMKEKGDIPEGYSVSREKKERFSLILESASTNQTSMYLCASSLSPGTARSYEQYFGPGTRLTVT.

This chain uses TRBV12-3 or TRBV12-4 with TRBJ2-2, with D tentatively TRBD2 (5 bases). V dropped 5 bases and J dropped 4 bases, with 11 bases sitting between them. CDR3 size: 14 residues. The CDR3 DNA is TGTGCCAGCAGTGGGAGCCCGGTCACCGGGGAGCTGTTTTTT. It yields the protein CASSGSPVTGELFF.

This chain connects TRBV4-3 to TRBJ1-2; tentative D call: TRBD1 (5 bases). V gave up 1 base and J gave up 8 bases, with 8 bases separating them. The CDR3 contains 12 residues. Germline lookup yields CDR1 LGHNA and CDR2 YSLEER. CDR3 amino acids: CASSQAGEGYTF. The CDR3 DNA follows: TGCGCCAGCAGCCAAGCGGGGGAGGGCTACACCTTC.

The chain combines TRBV20-1 with TRBJ2-1; possibly TRBD2 for D (6 bases). Germline-derived CDR1 and CDR2 are DFQATT and SNEGSKA (reference sequence). The CDR3 length is 13 residues. V was shortened by 3 bases and J by 10 bases, with 16 bases between the two germline ends. DNA of the CDR3: TGCAGTGCTAGGGAGGGCTCTCTACGGGAGCAGTTCTTC. Its protein product is CSAREGSLREQFF.

This clonotype was detected a few times. The J gene is TRBJ1-2, the V gene TRBV28; D not resolved. CDR1 and CDR2 (germline): MDHEN, SYDVKM. This CDR3 has 12 residues. The ends were cut back, 3 bases at V and 8 bases at J, with 10 bases in the middle. This CDR3 reads CASSFVRRGYTF. CDR3 DNA sequence: TGTGCCAGCAGTTTCGTTCGTAGGGGCTACACCTTC.

The chain combines TRBV3-1 with TRBJ1-1; no clear D gene. CDR1 is LGHDT and CDR2 is YNNKEL in the germline V gene (reference sequence). The ends were cut back, 1 base at V and 4 bases at J, with 13 bases in the middle. The CDR3 extends over 15 amino acids. The CDR3 spells CASSQGDPRVTEAFF. CDR3 DNA: TGTGCCAGCAGCCAAGGTGATCCCCGGGTCACTGAAGCTTTCTTT.